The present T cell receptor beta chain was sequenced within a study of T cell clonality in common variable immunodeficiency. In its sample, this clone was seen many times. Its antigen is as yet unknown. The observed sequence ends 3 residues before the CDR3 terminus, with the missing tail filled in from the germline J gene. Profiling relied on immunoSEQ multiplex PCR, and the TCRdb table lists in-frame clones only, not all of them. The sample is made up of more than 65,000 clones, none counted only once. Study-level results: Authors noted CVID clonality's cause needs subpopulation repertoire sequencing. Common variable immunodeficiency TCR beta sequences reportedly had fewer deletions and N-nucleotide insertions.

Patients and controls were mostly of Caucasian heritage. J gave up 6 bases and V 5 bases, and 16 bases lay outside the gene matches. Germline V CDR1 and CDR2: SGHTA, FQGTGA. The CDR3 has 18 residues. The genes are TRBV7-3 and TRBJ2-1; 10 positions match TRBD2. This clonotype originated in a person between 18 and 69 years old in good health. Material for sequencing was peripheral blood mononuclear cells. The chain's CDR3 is CASSPYENDPSGSNEQFF. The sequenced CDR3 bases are TGTGCCAGCAGCCCCTATGAAAATGATCCTAGCGGGAGCAATGAG.